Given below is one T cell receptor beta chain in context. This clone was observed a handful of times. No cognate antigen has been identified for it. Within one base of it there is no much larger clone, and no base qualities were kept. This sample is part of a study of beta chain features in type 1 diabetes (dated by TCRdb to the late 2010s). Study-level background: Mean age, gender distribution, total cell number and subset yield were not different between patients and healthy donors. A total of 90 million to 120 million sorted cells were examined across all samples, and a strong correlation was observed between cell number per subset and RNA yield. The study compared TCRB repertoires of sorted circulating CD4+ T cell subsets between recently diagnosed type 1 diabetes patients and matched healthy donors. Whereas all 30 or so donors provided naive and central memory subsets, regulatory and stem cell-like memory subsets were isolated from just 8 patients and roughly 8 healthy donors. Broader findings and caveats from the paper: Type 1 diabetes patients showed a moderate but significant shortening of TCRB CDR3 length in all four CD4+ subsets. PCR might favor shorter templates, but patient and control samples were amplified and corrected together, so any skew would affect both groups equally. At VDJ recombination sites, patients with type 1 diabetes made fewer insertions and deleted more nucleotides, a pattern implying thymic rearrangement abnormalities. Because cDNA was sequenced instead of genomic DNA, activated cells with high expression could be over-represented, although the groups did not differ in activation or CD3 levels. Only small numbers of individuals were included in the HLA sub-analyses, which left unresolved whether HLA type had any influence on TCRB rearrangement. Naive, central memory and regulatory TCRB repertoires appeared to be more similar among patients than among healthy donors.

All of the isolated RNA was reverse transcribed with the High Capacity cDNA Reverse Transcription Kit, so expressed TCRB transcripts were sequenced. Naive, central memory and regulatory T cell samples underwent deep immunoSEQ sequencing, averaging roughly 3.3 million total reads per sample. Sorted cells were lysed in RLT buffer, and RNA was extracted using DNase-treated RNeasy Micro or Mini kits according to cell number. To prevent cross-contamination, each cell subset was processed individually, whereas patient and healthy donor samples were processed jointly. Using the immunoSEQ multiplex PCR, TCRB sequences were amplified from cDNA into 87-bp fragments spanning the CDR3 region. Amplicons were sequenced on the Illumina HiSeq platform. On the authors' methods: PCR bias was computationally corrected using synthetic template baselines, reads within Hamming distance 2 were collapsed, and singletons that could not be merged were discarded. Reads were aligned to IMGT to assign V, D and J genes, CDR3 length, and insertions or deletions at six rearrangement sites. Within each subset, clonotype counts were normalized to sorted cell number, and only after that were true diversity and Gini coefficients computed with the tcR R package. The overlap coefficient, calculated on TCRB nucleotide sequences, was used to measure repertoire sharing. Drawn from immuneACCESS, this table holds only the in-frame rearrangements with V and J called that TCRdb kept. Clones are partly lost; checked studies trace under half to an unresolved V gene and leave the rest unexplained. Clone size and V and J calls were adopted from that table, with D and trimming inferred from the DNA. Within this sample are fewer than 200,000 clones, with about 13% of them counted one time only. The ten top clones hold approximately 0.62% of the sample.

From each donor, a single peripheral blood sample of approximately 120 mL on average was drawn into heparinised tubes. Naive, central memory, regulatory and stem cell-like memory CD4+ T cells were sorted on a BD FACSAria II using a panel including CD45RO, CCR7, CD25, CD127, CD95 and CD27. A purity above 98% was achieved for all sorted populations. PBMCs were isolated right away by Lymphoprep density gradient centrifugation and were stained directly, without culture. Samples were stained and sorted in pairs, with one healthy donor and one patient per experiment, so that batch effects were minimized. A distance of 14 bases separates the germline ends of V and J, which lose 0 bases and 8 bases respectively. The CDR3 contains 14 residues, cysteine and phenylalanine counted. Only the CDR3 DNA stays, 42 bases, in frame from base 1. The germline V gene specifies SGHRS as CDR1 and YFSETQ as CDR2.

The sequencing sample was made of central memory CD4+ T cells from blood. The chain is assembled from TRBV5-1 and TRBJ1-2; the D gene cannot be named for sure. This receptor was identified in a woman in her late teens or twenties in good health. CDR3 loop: CASSLAAGVYGYTF. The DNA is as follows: TGCGCCAGCAGCTTGGCCGCCGGGGTCTACGGCTACACCTTC.